Below, 28 T cell receptor beta chains from the same sample are listed, as sequenced in a study of T cells in Graves' hyperthyroidism and ophthalmopathy. There were TCR beta CDR3 regions amplified from RNA transcripts. HTBI primers were employed in a first-round RT-PCR of the TCR CDR3. TCRdb independently ran MiXCR on the multiplex PCR reads; one entry per CDR3 protein. The sample has approximately 40,000 distinct CDR3 sequences, about 50% seen once. The sample consisted of blood. Receptors were obtained from a man between 40 and 49 years old with Graves' ophthalmopathy.

J is TRBJ2-2 and V is TRBV2; 14 bases match TRBD2. CDR1 is SNHLY and CDR2 is FYNNEI in the germline V gene. This CDR3 contains 17 residues. V was clipped by 2 bases and J by 4 bases; unmatched bases: 3. This CDR3 is CASSERLAGGGTGELFF. CDR3 in DNA: TGTGCCAGCAGTGAACGACTAGCGGGGGGGGGCACCGGGGAGCTGTTTTTT. The variable domain in full, with the rest retrieved from reference TRBV2 and TRBJ2-2, is EPEVTQTPSHQVTQMGQEVILRCVPISNHLYFYWYRQILGQKVEFLVSFYNNEISEKSEIFDDQFSVERPDGSNFTLKIRSTKLEDSAMYFCASSERLAGGGTGELFFGEGSRLTVL.

This rearrangement joins TRBV10-3 to TRBJ2-6; TRBD2 might be the D (5 bases). V was cut by 6 bases and J by 9 bases, with 21 bases left in between. The CDR3 runs 16 residues. From germline, CDR1 is ENHRY and CDR2 SYGVKD. The CDR3 DNA follows: TGTGCCATCAGGGACCCGGACTGGCCGCTATACAACGTCCTGACTTTC. Translated: CAIRDPDWPLYNVLTF.

In its sample, this clonotype was seen many times. This chain uses TRBV4-2 with TRBJ2-6; D is uncertain. V gave up 0 bases and J gave up 0 bases, with 6 bases separating them. Germline lookup yields CDR1 LGHNA and CDR2 YNFKEQ. There are 16 residues in the CDR3. CDR3 bases: TGTGCCAGCAGCCAAGAGGCAGGCTCTGGGGCCAACGTCCTGACTTTC. It is translated as CASSQEAGSGANVLTF.

This clonotype was counted many times. Compared with germline, one end of the junction differs, possibly owing to a read error. The J gene is TRBJ1-2, the V gene TRBV2; possible D gene TRBD1, 5 bases. This CDR3 spans 12 amino acids. From germline, CDR1 is SNHLY and CDR2 FYNNEI. DNA of the CDR3: TGTGCCATCGTACGGGGGAGCTATGACTACACCTTC. It encodes CAIVRGSYDYTF.

Comment on this clonotype: The CDR3 ends on some other residue instead of the conserved phenylalanine or tryptophan, so this is likely a read error. The DNA is omitted, as the CDR3 cannot be located on it reliably, and the CDR3 follows TCRdb's listing. J is TRBJ2-7 and V is TRBV7-4; TRBD1, as called in the table, went unchecked against the DNA. Ends included, the CDR3 has 9 residues. CDR1 is SGHVT, CDR2 SQSDAQ, per germline. This CDR3 reads CASSPKGGG.

V and J are TRBV7-2 and TRBJ2-7; tentatively, D is TRBD1 (6 bases). The V gene lost 5 bases and the J gene lost 2 bases, with 10 bases spanning the gap. The CDR3 length is 13 residues. The germline CDR1 and CDR2 sequences are SGHTA and FQGNSA. The CDR3 loop reads CASSPTGPYEQYF. The CDR3 region has the DNA TGTGCCAGCAGCCCGACAGGTCCCTACGAGCAGTACTTC.

The gene calls are TRBV20-1 and TRBJ1-5; tentative D call: TRBD1 (5 bases). The CDR3 sequence is 13 residues long. CDR1 and CDR2 from the germline V gene are DFQATT and SNEGSKA (reference sequence). Between the trimmed V and J ends, which lost 0 bases and 11 bases, there was a span of 14 bases. This CDR3 reads CSARETGGETQHF. CDR3 sequence (DNA): TGCAGTGCTAGAGAGACGGGGGGAGAGACCCAGCATTTT.

This clonotype was detected many times. The V gene is TRBV3-1, the J gene TRBJ2-7; no definite D call. The CDR3 totals 13 residues. The germline CDR1 and CDR2 sequences are LGHDT and YNNKEL (reference sequence). V was cut by 4 bases and J by 4 bases, with 11 bases left in between. The CDR3 protein is CASSLGTAYEQYF. The CDR3 DNA reads TGTGCCAGCAGCCTGGGCACTGCGTACGAGCAGTACTTC.

The V gene is TRBV2, the J gene TRBJ2-5; 11 bases map to TRBD1. Germline loops: CDR1 SNHLY, CDR2 FYNNEI. The CDR3 has 16 residues. With V trimmed by 4 bases and J by 4 bases, 8 bases remained unmatched. The CDR3: CASSGTGGGNVETQYF. Here the CDR3 DNA reads TGTGCCAGCAGTGGGACAGGGGGCGGGAATGTAGAGACCCAGTACTTC.

The chain couples TRBV7-9 to TRBJ2-3; D may be TRBD2 (5 bases). Per germline, CDR1 SEHNR and CDR2 FQNEAQ (reference sequence). The CDR3 totals 13 residues. Deletions cut 5 bases from V and 4 bases from J, with 10 bases between. In nucleotides, the CDR3 is TGTGCCAGCAGCCCTCTAGCCGCAGATACGCAGTATTTT. It specifies CASSPLAADTQYF.

A word on this clonotype: Being one base from a much bigger clone, this may be a read error. V is TRBV6-1 and J is TRBJ2-2, with TRBD2 identical over 8 bases. The CDR3 is 14 residues long. CDR1 MNHNS and CDR2 SASEGT come from the germline V gene. CDR3: CASTIGGAIGGLFF. The DNA of the CDR3 is TGTGCCAGCACCATCGGGGGGGCAATCGGGGGGCTGTTTTTT.

There are many counts of this clonotype. The chain combines TRBV4-1 with TRBJ1-1; D is uncertain. Germline loops: CDR1 MGHRA, CDR2 YSYEKL. The CDR3 is made up of 14 amino acids. The ends were cut back, 0 bases at V and 1 base at J, with 6 bases in the middle. The CDR3 region is CASSQDLQNTEAFF. DNA for the CDR3: TGCGCCAGCAGCCAAGACTTGCAGAACACTGAAGCTTTCTTT.

This clonotype was seen ten or more times. This chain connects TRBV9 to TRBJ2-5; 9 bases fit TRBD2. The J segment lost 5 bases and the V segment lost 3 bases, leaving 11 bases of the junction unmatched. CDR1 and CDR2 (germline): SGDLS, YYNGEE. The CDR3 length is 16 residues. The CDR3 DNA follows: TGTGCCAGCAGCGCCCATAGCGGGAGTGAGGATGAGACCCAGTACTTC. Its protein product is CASSAHSGSEDETQYF.

This clonotype was observed many times. The CDR3 is CASSREGLRASDEQFF. The CDR3 bases are TGTGCCAGCAGCCGGGAGGGACTCCGTGCCTCCGATGAGCAGTTCTTC. The rearrangement links TRBV7-6 to TRBJ2-1; 8 nucleotides line up with TRBD2. This CDR3 contains 16 residues. In germline, CDR1 is SGHVS, CDR2 FNYEAQ. J lost 8 bases, V lost 5 bases, and 14 bases had no gene match.

This clonotype was found many times. The CDR3 DNA reads TGTGCCAGCAGTCCAGTCTTTGGACGACACTATGGCTACACCTTC. This gives the protein CASSPVFGRHYGYTF. The chain uses TRBV6-5 and TRBJ1-2; D gene unclear. The length of the CDR3 is 15 residues. V was clipped by 5 bases and J by 3 bases, with 16 bases between them. Germline CDR1 MNHEY, CDR2 SVGAGI.

This clonotype occurred many times. The chain is built from TRBV5-1 and TRBJ2-1; the match to TRBD1 covers 9 bases. CDR3 length: 14 amino acids. Looked up from germline, CDR1 is SGHRS and CDR2 is YFSETQ. The V and J ends lost 3 bases and 9 bases, in that order; junction bases with no gene match: 7. The CDR3 sequence is CASSSGTGLSEQFF. The CDR3 nucleotides read TGCGCCAGCAGCTCCGGGACAGGGCTTAGTGAGCAGTTCTTC.

The chain combines TRBV7-9 with TRBJ2-1, with a weak D call TRBD2 (5 bases). V dropped 4 bases and J dropped 7 bases, with 14 bases sitting between them. CDR1 is SEHNR, CDR2 FQNEAQ, per germline (reference sequence). This CDR3 has 14 residues. This CDR3 reads CASSWSGSSNEQFF. The CDR3 nucleotides read TGTGCCAGCAGCTGGAGTGGGAGTTCGAATGAGCAGTTCTTC.

This clonotype was seen a few times. J is TRBJ1-5 and V is TRBV28; D remains unclear. The CDR3 covers 9 residues. Looked up from germline, CDR1 is MDHEN and CDR2 is SYDVKM. V dropped 3 bases and J dropped 10 bases, with 1 base sitting between them. CDR3: CASSFPQHF. The DNA for the CDR3 is TGTGCCAGCAGTTTTCCCCAGCATTTT. The full variable domain, its missing parts supplied by reference TRBV28 and TRBJ1-5, is DVKVTQSSRYLVKRTGEKVFLECVQDMDHENMFWYRQDPGLGLRLIYFSYDVKMKEKGDIPEGYSVSREKKERFSLILESASTNQTSMYLCASSFPQHFGDGTRLSIL.

Regarding this clonotype: The conserved phenylalanine or tryptophan is not found at the CDR3 terminus, so this likely reflects a read error. The J gene is TRBJ1-1, the V gene TRBV5-4; D might be TRBD1 (6 bases). The germline gives CDR1 SGHNT, CDR2 YYREEE (reference sequence). The CDR3 sequence is 14 residues long. The CDR3 nucleotides read TGTGCCAGCAGCTTGGACAGGGCTAACACTGAGGCTTTCCTT. Residues: CASSLDRANTEAFL.

With respect to this clonotype: No DNA is shown, since the ends of the CDR3 on it are uncertain; the CDR3 is the one TCRdb lists. The genes are TRBV2 and TRBJ2-5; TRBD1, as called in the table, went unchecked against the DNA. With termini counted, the CDR3 has 21 amino acids. The V gene's germline CDR1 is SNHLY and CDR2 FYNNEI. The CDR3 sequence: CASSEQGASYGYTFGSGTQYF.

The chain's CDR3 is CATSRPTGTGSGYTF. The CDR3 region has the DNA TGTGCCACCAGCAGACCGACCGGGACAGGGTCGGGCTACACCTTC. This rearrangement joins TRBV15 to TRBJ1-2; 9 bases agree with TRBD1. Per the germline V gene, CDR1 is LNHNV and CDR2 is YYDKDF (reference sequence). The length of the CDR3 is 15 residues. The V segment lost 2 bases and the J segment 8 bases; nucleotides outside the gene matches: 9.

This clonotype was seen many times. The chain links TRBV5-1 to TRBJ2-3; TRBD2 might be the D (6 bases). The germline V gene has CDR1 SGHRS and CDR2 YFSETQ. V dropped 0 bases and J dropped 5 bases, with 16 bases sitting between them. The CDR3 covers 16 residues. CDR3 nucleotide sequence: TGCGCCAGCAGCTTGGAACAATTCACCGGGGGAGATACGCAGTATTTT. It specifies CASSLEQFTGGDTQYF.

Details on this clonotype: Here the CDR3 omits its conserved ending phenylalanine or tryptophan, so a read error is the likely source. Because the CDR3's place on the DNA is in doubt, the DNA is left out and the CDR3 is given as listed by TCRdb. V gene TRBV6-1 combines with J gene TRBJ2-3; TRBD1, the D gene given by the table, was not confirmed from the DNA. Germline values: CDR1 MNHNS, CDR2 SASEGT. The CDR3 totals 11 residues, both ends included. This CDR3 is CAGRWDRGKYL.

This chain connects TRBV2 to TRBJ2-7; D possibly corresponds to TRBD1 (7 bases). The CDR3 is 15 residues long. Germline loops: CDR1 SNHLY, CDR2 FYNNEI. V dropped 1 base and J dropped 0 bases, with 10 bases sitting between them. CDR3 in amino acids: CASSEGRDSSYEQYF. DNA of the CDR3: TGTGCCAGCAGTGAAGGGAGGGACAGCTCCTACGAGCAGTACTTC.

The genes are TRBV12-3 or TRBV12-4 and TRBJ2-2; D may match TRBD1 or TRBD2 (5 bases each). The length of the CDR3 is 14 residues. V lost 6 bases and J lost 1, with 9 bases in between. The CDR3 loop is CASRRGRNTGELFF. The CDR3 nucleotides are TGTGCCAGCAGACGGGGCCGGAACACCGGGGAGCTGTTTTTT.

In this sample, this clonotype turned up many times. V is TRBV30 and J is TRBJ2-5, with D possibly being TRBD1 (5 bases). The CDR3 covers 14 residues. V shed 3 bases and J shed 4 bases, with 15 bases lying between them. CDR1 and CDR2 (germline): GTSNPN, SVGIG (reference sequence). The CDR3: CAWSKVRVGETQYF. Written as DNA, the CDR3 is TGTGCCTGGAGCAAGGTCAGGGTGGGAGAGACCCAGTACTTC. Complete variable domain (other parts from reference TRBV30 and TRBJ2-5): SQTIHQWPATLVQPVGSPLSLECTVEGTSNPNLYWYRQAAGRGLQLLFYSVGIGQISSEVPQNLSASRPQDRQFILSSKKLLLSDSGFYLCAWSKVRVGETQYFGPGTRLLVL.

This clonotype came up many times. This chain uses TRBV7-2 with TRBJ2-1; TRBD1 agrees at 9 bases. Germline lookup yields CDR1 SGHTA and CDR2 FQGNSA. The V and J ends lost 4 bases and 5 bases, in that order; junction bases with no gene match: 6. The CDR3 has 15 amino acids. The CDR3 sequence is CASSSDRGAHNEQFF. The CDR3 bases are TGTGCCAGCAGCTCCGACAGGGGGGCCCACAATGAGCAGTTCTTC.

In the case of this clonotype: A read error is likely, as this CDR3 ends without the conserved phenylalanine or tryptophan. The chain links TRBV4-1 to TRBJ2-5, with 9 bases matching TRBD2. Trimming cost V 0 bases and J 5 bases; bases outside gene matches: 7. Germline loops: CDR1 MGHRA, CDR2 YSYEKL. CDR3 size: 16 residues. Written as DNA, the CDR3 is TGCGCCAGCAGCCAAGACGATAGCGGGGGATGGGAGACCCAGTACCTC. This sequence encodes CASSQDDSGGWETQYL.